The next 14 T cell receptor beta chains were all read from a single sample in a study of identifying expanded T cells in peripheral blood (dated by TCRdb to the late 2010s). Library preparation was by the immunoSEQ multiplex PCR assay. TCRdb limited this immuneACCESS table to in-frame rearrangements with V and J called. A share of clones is missing; checked studies link under half to unresolved V genes, and the rest is unexplained. Across this sample there are around 85,000 clones, with around nine tenths seen only once. About 3% of the sample is taken by the ten largest. Source material: blood. The receptors come from a person aged 18-70 years in good health.

About this clone: The sample carries other DNA sequences with the same CDR3. The rearrangement uses TRBV6-5 and TRBJ2-5, with a weak D call TRBD1 (6 bases). The length of the CDR3 is 13 residues. V was pared by 6 bases and J by 2 bases, with 10 bases between. Germline-derived CDR1 and CDR2 are MNHEY and SVGAGI. The CDR3 reads CASRRGQQETQYF. The CDR3 DNA reads as TGTGCCAGCAGACGAGGACAGCAAGAGACCCAGTACTTC.

A remark on this clone: Since no conserved phenylalanine or tryptophan closes the CDR3, a read error is the likely cause. The DNA is left out, because the CDR3 cannot be placed on it with certainty; the CDR3 is given as TCRdb lists it. The rearrangement joins TRBV7-8 to TRBJ2-7; the D call in the table, TRBD2, was not verified against the DNA. The CDR3 is 12 amino acids in total, end residues counted. Per the germline V gene, CDR1 is SGHVS and CDR2 is FQNEAQ. The CDR3 here is CASSLSDRELFY.

J is TRBJ2-7 and V is TRBV9, with 9 bases aligning to TRBD2. The germline gives CDR1 SGDLS, CDR2 YYNGEE. Trimming cost V 2 bases and J 7 bases; bases outside gene matches: 10. This CDR3 contains 15 residues. This chain's CDR3 is CASSVSGAGGREQYF. The CDR3 nucleotides are TGTGCCAGCAGCGTGTCTGGAGCGGGGGGTAGGGAGCAGTACTTC.

This clone has ten or more counts. The chain recombines TRBV4-3 with TRBJ1-3; no reliable D call. V was trimmed by 0 bases and J by 4 bases, leaving 4 bases between them. The germline V gene has CDR1 LGHNA and CDR2 YSLEER. This CDR3 contains 13 residues. CDR3 DNA sequence: TGCGCCAGCAGCCAAGAAAGAGGAAACACCATATATTTT. Amino acids: CASSQERGNTIYF.

The rearrangement links TRBV10-1 to TRBJ1-4; 7 positions agree with TRBD1. V trimming: 4 bases; J trimming: 2 bases; junction bases outside the gene matches: 7. CDR1 WNHNN and CDR2 SYGVQD come from the germline V gene (reference sequence). The CDR3 is 16 amino acids. Here the CDR3 DNA reads TGCGCCAGCAGTGTACTCCGAGGGGGCACTAATGAAAAACTGTTTTTT. Translated, it gives CASSVLRGGTNEKLFF.

V usage is TRBV5-4 and J usage is TRBJ1-3, with D possibly TRBD1 on 6 matching bases. V was clipped by 9 bases and J by 3 bases, with 16 bases between them. Germline CDR1 reads SGHNT; CDR2 reads YYREEE (reference sequence). The CDR3 loop spans 14 amino acids. The CDR3 bases are TGTGCCACCACTCAGGGGCCTAATGGAAACACCATATATTTT. As protein: CATTQGPNGNTIYF.

The V gene is TRBV18, the J gene TRBJ1-4; D is unresolved. Trimming stripped 5 bases from V and 3 bases from J, with 7 bases between. Germline-derived CDR1 and CDR2 are KGHSH and LQKENI. The CDR3 is 13 residues long. CDR3: CASSIKANEKLFF. Here the CDR3 DNA reads TGTGCCAGCTCAATCAAGGCTAATGAAAAACTGTTTTTT.

This chain uses TRBV4-3 with TRBJ2-7; perhaps TRBD1 as D (6 bases). V gave up 1 base and J gave up 2 bases, with 15 bases separating them. CDR1 is LGHNA and CDR2 is YSLEER in the germline V gene. The CDR3 is made up of 16 amino acids. CDR3 residues: CASSQAVPGETYEQYF. Here the CDR3 DNA reads TGCGCCAGCAGCCAAGCGGTTCCAGGGGAGACCTACGAGCAGTACTTC.

This chain links TRBV6-5 with TRBJ1-3, with D unresolved. The ends were cut back, 5 bases at V and 1 base at J, with 6 bases in the middle. This CDR3 region has 13 residues. The germline gives CDR1 MNHEY, CDR2 SVGAGI. The CDR3 spells CASSPESGNTIYF. The CDR3 DNA follows: TGTGCCAGCAGTCCTGAGTCTGGAAACACCATATATTTT.

V gene TRBV30 combines with J gene TRBJ2-7, with 7 bases fitting TRBD1. This CDR3 spans 14 amino acids. The V gene's germline CDR1 is GTSNPN and CDR2 SVGIG (reference sequence). The V gene end was trimmed by 3 bases and the J gene end by 7 bases; junction bases not matched to a gene: 12. CDR3 region: CAWRSGTAHREQYF. In nucleotides, the CDR3 is TGTGCCTGGAGATCCGGGACAGCCCATAGAGAGCAGTACTTC.

The rearrangement links TRBV7-2 to TRBJ2-1, with D possibly TRBD2 on 6 matching bases. CDR1 is SGHTA and CDR2 is FQGNSA in the germline V gene. V lost 6 bases and J lost 6, with 18 bases in between. This CDR3 is built from 15 residues. CDR3 region: CASSPGTLKGNEQFF. CDR3 DNA sequence: TGTGCCAGCAGTCCCGGGACTCTCAAGGGCAATGAGCAGTTCTTC.

V usage is TRBV10-3 and J usage is TRBJ2-1; 7 nucleotides match TRBD1. The CDR3 totals 15 residues. V was clipped by 5 bases and J by 0 bases; unmatched bases: 4. Germline V gives CDR1 ENHRY, CDR2 SYGVKD. The CDR3 sequence is CAISNRGASYNEQFF. The CDR3 region has the DNA TGTGCCATCAGTAACAGGGGAGCCTCCTACAATGAGCAGTTCTTC.

The chain combines TRBV29-1 with TRBJ2-1, with 14 nucleotides matching TRBD2. Germline V gene sequence: CDR1 SQVTM, CDR2 ANQGSEA. Trimming at V came to 5 bases and at J to 2 bases, leaving 8 bases not matched to a gene. This CDR3 spans 17 amino acids. The CDR3 region is CSVTAMTSGGAYNEQFF. In nucleotides, the CDR3 is TGCAGCGTTACCGCCATGACTAGCGGGGGGGCCTACAATGAGCAGTTCTTC.

V is TRBV18 and J is TRBJ1-2; 7 bases align to TRBD1. The V gene's germline CDR1 is KGHSH and CDR2 LQKENI. The junction had 8 bases not matched to a gene; V was cut back by 2 bases and J by 8 bases. The CDR3 is made up of 14 amino acids. CDR3 sequence reads: CASSPARGARGYTF. CDR3 nucleotide sequence: TGTGCCAGCTCACCAGCCAGGGGGGCGCGGGGCTACACCTTC.